One and the same sample provided the 13 T cell receptor beta chains below, sequenced in a study of OX40 agonist ivuxolimab in advanced cancers. The data were produced by immunoSEQ multiplex PCR, yet TCRdb's version contains in-frame clones alone and is incomplete. This sample has 56,000 or so clones, with roughly four fifths found just once. Sequenced material: CD4+ or CD8+ T cells sorted from blood, taken in a trial of the OX40 agonist ivuxolimab. Receptors originate from an adult with an advanced solid tumor such as melanoma, head and neck, liver or kidney cancer.

This chain connects TRBV11-2 to TRBJ2-5; D could derive from TRBD1 or TRBD2 (5 bases each). With the DNA end fitting TRBJ2-7 better, the J assignment may be wrong. CDR1 and CDR2 (germline): SGHAT, FQNNGV. The CDR3 has 14 amino acids. CDR3 bases: TGTGCCAGCAGCCTCCGGGACGGGACCTACGAGCAGTACTTC. Its protein product is CASSLRDGTYEQYF.

This chain connects TRBV11-2 to TRBJ2-7, with D perhaps TRBD1 (6 bases). Looked up from germline, CDR1 is SGHAT and CDR2 is FQNNGV. V lost 4 bases and J lost 7, with 17 bases in between. The CDR3 covers 14 residues. CDR3 sequence (DNA): TGTGCCAGCAGCTCGACAGGTTTTGGAGGAGAGCAGTACTTC. This translates into CASSSTGFGGEQYF.

The V and J genes are TRBV7-9 and TRBJ1-1; weak D call: TRBD1 (5 bases). This CDR3 comprises 13 residues. The V and J ends lost 6 bases and 1 base respectively, with 9 bases between them. Germline CDR1 reads SEHNR; CDR2 reads FQNEAQ (reference sequence). The CDR3 here is CASRGVGNTEAFF. Written as DNA, the CDR3 is TGTGCCAGCAGAGGGGTGGGGAACACTGAAGCTTTCTTT.

This sequence joins TRBV27 and TRBJ2-6; no firm D call. The germline CDR1 and CDR2 sequences are MNHEY and SMNVEV (reference sequence). V lost 6 bases to trimming and J lost 3 bases, with 9 bases between them. CDR3 size: 14 residues. CDR3 in amino acids: CASSLLGGANVLTF. In DNA, the CDR3 is TGTGCCAGCAGCCTACTTGGTGGGGCCAACGTCCTGACTTTC.

The chain uses TRBV9 and TRBJ2-2, with TRBD1 matching 9 bases. Germline loops: CDR1 SGDLS, CDR2 YYNGEE. The CDR3 has 17 residues. With V trimmed by 0 bases and J by 6 bases, 9 bases remained unmatched. CDR3 sequence: CASSVGGTGYLPGELFF. The CDR3 bases are TGTGCCAGCAGCGTAGGGGGGACAGGGTACCTCCCCGGGGAGCTGTTTTTT.

This chain links TRBV7-3 with TRBJ1-5, with 7 bases that match TRBD1. The CDR3 spans 12 residues. V lost 10 bases to trimming and J lost 7 bases; unmatched junction nucleotides: 7. CDR1 SGHTA and CDR2 FQGTGA come from the germline V gene. CDR3 coding DNA: TGTGCCATCCGGACAGGAAGGCAGCCCCAGCATTTT. Translation gives CAIRTGRQPQHF.

This rearrangement joins TRBV6-6 to TRBJ1-5, with unresolved D. The CDR3 is made up of 14 amino acids. Germline CDR1 is MNHNY and CDR2 is SVGAGI (reference sequence). V was shortened by 6 bases and J by 3 bases, with 12 bases between the two germline ends. Written as DNA, the CDR3 is TGTGCCAGCAGACCAGGATTTATCAATCAGCCCCAGCATTTT. Translated, it gives CASRPGFINQPQHF.

This clone was seen just once. The rearrangement uses TRBV6-6 and TRBJ2-3; D gene ambiguous. This CDR3 contains 14 residues. The V gene lost 5 bases and the J gene lost 2 bases, with 11 bases spanning the gap. Per the germline V gene, CDR1 is MNHNY and CDR2 is SVGAGI (reference sequence). CDR3 DNA sequence: TGTGCCAGCAGTGGGATGGCGAACACAGATACGCAGTATTTT. The encoded protein is CASSGMANTDTQYF.

This chain's CDR3 is CASSVGLAEETQYF. The DNA for the CDR3 is TGTGCCAGCAGCGTAGGACTAGCGGAAGAGACCCAGTACTTC. The chain joins TRBV9 to TRBJ2-5; 9 bases match TRBD2. CDR3 size: 14 residues. Losses at the gene ends were 0 bases for V and 3 bases for J; bases not matched to a gene: 0. Germline-derived CDR1 and CDR2 are SGDLS and YYNGEE.

The CDR3 is CASSGTGGYTEAFF. CDR3 nucleotide sequence: TGTGCCAGCAGCGGGACAGGGGGGTACACTGAAGCTTTCTTT. The chain combines TRBV2 with TRBJ1-1; 11 bases map to TRBD1. This CDR3 region has 14 residues. Per the germline V gene, CDR1 is SNHLY and CDR2 is FYNNEI. V shed 6 bases, J shed 3 bases, and the junction held 3 bases outside the gene matches.

This rearrangement joins TRBV30 to TRBJ2-7; weak D call: TRBD1 (6 bases). This CDR3 is 13 amino acids long. Trimming removed 3 bases from V and 0 bases from J, with 9 bases in between. Germline CDR1 and CDR2: GTSNPN and SVGIG (reference sequence). This chain's CDR3 is CAWSRDISYEQYF. DNA of the CDR3: TGTGCCTGGAGCCGGGACATCTCCTACGAGCAGTACTTC. Full variable domain (rest looked up from reference TRBV30 and TRBJ2-7): SQTIHQWPATLVQPVGSPLSLECTVEGTSNPNLYWYRQAAGRGLQLLFYSVGIGQISSEVPQNLSASRPQDRQFILSSKKLLLSDSGFYLCAWSRDISYEQYFGPGTRLTVT.

The rearrangement joins TRBV28 to TRBJ2-7, with TRBD2 identical over 7 bases. The germline gives CDR1 MDHEN, CDR2 SYDVKM. This CDR3 contains 14 residues. Losses at the gene ends were 7 bases for V and 7 bases for J; bases not matched to a gene: 13. CDR3 amino acids: CASTYSGVSREQYF. The CDR3 coding sequence is TGTGCCAGCACCTACAGCGGGGTATCGAGGGAGCAGTACTTC. The whole variable domain, filled in from reference TRBV28 and TRBJ2-7, reads DVKVTQSSRYLVKRTGEKVFLECVQDMDHENMFWYRQDPGLGLRLIYFSYDVKMKEKGDIPEGYSVSREKKERFSLILESASTNQTSMYLCASTYSGVSREQYFGPGTRLTVT.

This chain joins TRBV27 and TRBJ2-7; possibly TRBD2 for D (6 bases). Germline lookup yields CDR1 MNHEY and CDR2 SMNVEV (reference sequence). This CDR3 spans 15 amino acids. Deletions cut 3 bases from V and 4 bases from J, with 16 bases between. CDR3 residues: CASSLRPGTPYEQYF. DNA for the CDR3: TGTGCCAGCAGTTTGCGTCCCGGGACTCCGTACGAGCAGTACTTC.